The 4 T cell receptor beta chains below were found in one sample sequenced in a study of T-cell reconstitution after alpha-beta-depleted transplantation in children. A library of TCRbeta sequences, prepared with unique molecular identifiers, was generated. TCRdb ran MiXCR on the PCR reads and lists one entry per CDR3 protein. The table shows 100,000 or so distinct CDR3 sequences, with 4.5% to 7.5% occurring only once. The specimen comprised PBMCs, mostly from graft donor cells, sampled 60 days after TCRalphabeta/CD19-depleted stem cell transplant. These receptor sequences come from a female patient between 2 and 15 years old who had a stem cell transplant for Fanconi anemia, so the T cells may come from the graft donor.

This clonotype has only a few counts. The V gene is TRBV6-6, the J gene TRBJ2-1, with D hard to call. The V end was cut by 5 bases, the J end by 4 bases, with 6 bases between. Germline V gene sequence: CDR1 MNHNY, CDR2 SVGAGI (reference sequence). The CDR3 totals 12 residues. The CDR3: CASSNLYNEQFF. The CDR3 DNA sequence: TGTGCCAGCAGTAACCTGTACAATGAGCAGTTCTTC.

This clonotype was counted many times. The V and J genes are TRBV5-1 and TRBJ2-2, with TRBD2 matching over 11 bases. The CDR3 covers 17 residues. Germline CDR1 is SGHRS and CDR2 is YFSETQ. V shed 2 bases and J 5 bases; nucleotides not matched to a gene: 8. CDR3 in DNA: TGCGCCAGCAGCTTCATAACTAGCGGGAGAGGGACCGGGGAGCTGTTTTTT. It is translated as CASSFITSGRGTGELFF.

V and J are TRBV14 and TRBJ2-5; 10 positions match TRBD2. The CDR3 is 17 amino acids. From germline, CDR1 is SGHDN and CDR2 FVKESK. The ends lost 0 bases at V and 2 bases at J; junction bases unmatched: 6. Here the CDR3 DNA reads TGTGCCAGCAGCCAAGATCGAATAGCGGGGGGACAAGAGACCCAGTACTTC. Translating it yields CASSQDRIAGGQETQYF.

This clonotype occurred many times. V is TRBV12-3 or TRBV12-4 and J is TRBJ2-1, with D uncertain. CDR3 size: 16 residues. The germline V and J ends were trimmed by 4 bases and 3 bases, with 16 bases remaining between them. CDR3 sequence (DNA): TGTGCCAGCAGTTCGACTCTCGGAAGGGTCTACAATGAGCAGTTCTTC. It is translated as CASSSTLGRVYNEQFF.